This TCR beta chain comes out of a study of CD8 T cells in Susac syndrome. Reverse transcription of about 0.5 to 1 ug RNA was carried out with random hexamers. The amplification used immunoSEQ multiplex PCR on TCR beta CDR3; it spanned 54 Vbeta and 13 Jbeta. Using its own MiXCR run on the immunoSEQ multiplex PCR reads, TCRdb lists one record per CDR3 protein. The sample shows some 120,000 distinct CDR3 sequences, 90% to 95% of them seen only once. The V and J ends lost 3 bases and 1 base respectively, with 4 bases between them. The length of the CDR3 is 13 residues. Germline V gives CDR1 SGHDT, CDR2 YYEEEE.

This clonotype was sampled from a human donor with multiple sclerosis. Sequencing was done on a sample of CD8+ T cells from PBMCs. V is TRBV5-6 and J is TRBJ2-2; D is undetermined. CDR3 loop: CASSWWNTGELFF. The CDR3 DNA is TGTGCCAGCAGCTGGTGGAACACCGGGGAGCTGTTTTTT.